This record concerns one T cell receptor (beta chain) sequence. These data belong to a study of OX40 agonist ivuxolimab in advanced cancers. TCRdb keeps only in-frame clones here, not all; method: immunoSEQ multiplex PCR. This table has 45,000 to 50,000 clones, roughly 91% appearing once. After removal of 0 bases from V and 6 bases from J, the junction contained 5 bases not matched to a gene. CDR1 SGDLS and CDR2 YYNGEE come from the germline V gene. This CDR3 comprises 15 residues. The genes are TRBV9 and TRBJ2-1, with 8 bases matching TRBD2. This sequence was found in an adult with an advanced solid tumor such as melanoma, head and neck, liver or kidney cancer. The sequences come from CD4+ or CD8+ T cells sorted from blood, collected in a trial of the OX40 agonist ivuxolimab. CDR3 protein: CASSVEAGVGNEQFF. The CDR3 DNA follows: TGTGCCAGCAGCGTAGAAGCGGGAGTCGGCAATGAGCAGTTCTTC.